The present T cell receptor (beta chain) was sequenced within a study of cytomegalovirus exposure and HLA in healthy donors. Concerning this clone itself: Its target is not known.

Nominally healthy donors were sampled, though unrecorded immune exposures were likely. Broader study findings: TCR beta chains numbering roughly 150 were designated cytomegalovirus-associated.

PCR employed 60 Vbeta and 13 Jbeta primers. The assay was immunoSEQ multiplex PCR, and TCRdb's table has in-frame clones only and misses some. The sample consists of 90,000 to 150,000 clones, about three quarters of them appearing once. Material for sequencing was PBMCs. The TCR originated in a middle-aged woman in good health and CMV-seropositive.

CDR3 DNA sequence: TGTGCCAGCAGCCCTCGACTAGCGGGTGGAGGGGATACGCAGTATTTT. Translation gives CASSPRLAGGGDTQYF. The chain recombines TRBV7-3 with TRBJ2-3, with 10 bases aligning to TRBD2. Per germline, CDR1 SGHTA and CDR2 FQGTGA. The CDR3 totals 16 residues. J lost 6 bases, V lost 5 bases, and 11 bases had no gene match.